Reported below is one T cell receptor beta chain. The data originate from a study of blood T cell repertoires in COVID-19. V shed 0 bases, J shed 1 base, and the junction held 2 bases outside the gene matches. Germline loops: CDR1 SGHTA, CDR2 FQGNSA. The CDR3 consists of 16 residues. Assay: immunoSEQ multiplex PCR; the TCRdb copy retains only in-frame clones and omits some. The data hold 300,000 to 400,000 clones, with 90% observed a single time. J is TRBJ1-2 and V is TRBV7-2; TRBD1 agrees at 10 bases. What was sequenced was PBMCs or T cells enriched from blood (not recorded which). The sequence was collected from a man aged 60 to 69 who had recovered from COVID-19. The CDR3 DNA is TGTGCCAGCAGCTTAGCTGGGACAGGGGTTAACTATGGCTACACCTTC. Its protein product is CASSLAGTGVNYGYTF.